Each of the 15 T cell receptor beta chains below was sequenced from the same sample in a study of molecular identifiers for immune sequencing clone quantification. MiXCR, applied by TCRdb to the PCR reads, yields one record per CDR3 protein. The sample lists about 510,000 distinct CDR3 sequences; about a fifth were seen once. Source material: naive CD8+ T cells from blood, with Jurkat cell RNA spiked in. Subset specified: FACS-sorted CD8+CD4-CCR7+CD45RA+ naive T cells. These receptors were taken from a human donor in good health. Some libraries in this study had Jurkat cell RNA spiked in.

This clonotype was detected only a few times. The chain links TRBV10-2 to TRBJ2-7; D not certain. Trimming removed 3 bases at V and 4 bases at J, with 13 bases between. CDR3 length equals 14 residues. The germline gives CDR1 WSHSY, CDR2 SAAADI. The CDR3 protein is CASSERSQDYEQYF. CDR3 DNA: TGCGCCAGCAGTGAACGATCACAAGATTACGAGCAGTACTTC.

This clonotype showed up just a few times. V and J are TRBV7-6 and TRBJ2-1, with 10 bases that match TRBD2. Germline V gene lookup returns CDR1 SGHVS and CDR2 FNYEAQ. The CDR3 is made up of 15 amino acids. The ends lost 2 bases at V and 9 bases at J; junction bases unmatched: 7. CDR3 coding DNA: TGTGCCAGCAGCTTAAAGCCTAGCGGGGGAAGTGAGCAGTTCTTC. Its protein product is CASSLKPSGGSEQFF.

This clonotype was found a few times. V is TRBV7-9 and J is TRBJ2-5; D remains unclear. The CDR3 length is 15 residues. V lost 1 base and J 1 base, leaving 10 bases between the germline ends. The germline gives CDR1 SEHNR, CDR2 FQNEAQ (reference sequence). Written as DNA, the CDR3 is TGTGCCAGCAGCTTAGGATGGGCAGGCCAAGAGACCCAGTACTTC. Translation: CASSLGWAGQETQYF. Full variable domain (outside the CDR3, taken from reference TRBV7-9 and TRBJ2-5): DTGVSQNPRHKITKRGQNVTFRCDPISEHNRLYWYRQTLGQGPEFLTYFQNEAQLEKSRLLSDRFSAERPKGSFSTLEIQRTEQGDSAMYLCASSLGWAGQETQYFGPGTRLLVL.

This clonotype appeared once. The chain carries TRBV11-2 and TRBJ2-7, with D possibly being TRBD1 or TRBD2 (5 bases each). The V end was cut by 5 bases, the J end by 2 bases, with 16 bases between. Germline CDR1 reads SGHAT; CDR2 reads FQNNGV. This CDR3 has 15 residues. The CDR3 here is CASSVGRSVTYEQYF. CDR3 bases: TGTGCCAGCAGCGTGGGACGGTCGGTGACCTACGAGCAGTACTTC.

The table lists this clonotype with many counts. The genes are TRBV7-2 and TRBJ2-3, with 11 nucleotides matching TRBD2. CDR1 SGHTA and CDR2 FQGNSA come from the germline V gene. The CDR3 consists of 15 residues. V gave up 5 bases and J gave up 2 bases; unmatched junction bases: 3. The chain's CDR3 is CASSRLAGPTDTQYF. In DNA, the CDR3 is TGTGCCAGCAGCCGACTAGCGGGGCCCACAGATACGCAGTATTTT.

This rearrangement joins TRBV7-8 to TRBJ2-3, with TRBD1 matching over 9 bases. This CDR3 comprises 18 residues. With 1 base clipped from V and 2 bases from J, the junction kept 10 bases outside the gene matches. Germline lookup yields CDR1 SGHVS and CDR2 FQNEAQ. In DNA form, the CDR3 reads TGTGCCAGCAGCTTAGTGATCCCGACAGGGGGGAACACAGATACGCAGTATTTT. Amino acids: CASSLVIPTGGNTDTQYF.

V is TRBV14 and J is TRBJ2-5; 10 nucleotides agree with TRBD2. With V trimmed by 2 bases and J by 1 base, 7 bases remained unmatched. The CDR3 spans 17 residues. Per the germline V gene, CDR1 is SGHDN and CDR2 is FVKESK. The CDR3 sequence: CASSQTQLAGIQETQYF. The CDR3 nucleotides read TGTGCCAGCAGCCAAACCCAACTAGCGGGGATCCAAGAGACCCAGTACTTC.

This sequence joins TRBV5-4 and TRBJ2-7; D ambiguous. Germline V gives CDR1 SGHNT, CDR2 YYREEE (reference sequence). This CDR3 is 10 amino acids long. Trimming took off 7 bases at V and 7 bases at J, with 9 bases between the two ends. The CDR3 loop is CASGPSEQYF. Here the CDR3 DNA reads TGTGCCAGCGGGCCTTCTGAGCAGTACTTC.

This clonotype has at least ten counts. The V gene is TRBV4-1, the J gene TRBJ2-7; D unresolved. The V gene's germline CDR1 is MGHRA and CDR2 YSYEKL. The CDR3 runs 18 residues. V dropped 2 bases and J dropped 0 bases, with 20 bases sitting between them. The CDR3 protein is CASSQSPPTSLSSYEQYF. Written as DNA, the CDR3 is TGCGCCAGCAGCCAAAGCCCACCGACTTCCTTGAGCTCCTACGAGCAGTACTTC.

This clonotype occurred a few times. At one of its ends the junction is not consistent with the germline gene, which may arise from a read error. The DNA of the CDR3 is TGCAGTGCTAGACCCCGGACTAGCGGGATTCAAGAGGCCCAGTACTTC. Encoded protein: CSARPRTSGIQEAQYF. V usage is TRBV20-1 and J usage is TRBJ2-5; TRBD2 aligns across 12 bases. The CDR3 is 16 residues long. Germline CDR1 is DFQATT and CDR2 is SNEGSKA (reference sequence).

This clonotype has ten or more counts. The gene calls are TRBV6-5 and TRBJ2-5, with no clear D. CDR3 length equals 15 residues. The V and J ends lost 3 bases and 5 bases respectively, with 16 bases between them. Germline values: CDR1 MNHEY, CDR2 SVGAGI. The CDR3 spells CASSYSGSLGETQYF. The CDR3 coding sequence is TGTGCCAGCAGTTATTCCGGATCCTTGGGCGAGACCCAGTACTTC.

V gene TRBV18 combines with J gene TRBJ1-1, with D perhaps TRBD1 (6 bases). This CDR3 contains 16 residues. CDR1 is KGHSH and CDR2 is LQKENI in the germline V gene. With 6 bases removed from V and 5 bases from J, the gap between germline ends came to 22 bases. The CDR3 nucleotides are TGTGCCAGCTCTCCCGGGGGGGGGCTGGATAGAACTGAAGCTTTCTTT. Its protein is CASSPGGGLDRTEAFF. Filled out from reference TRBV18 and TRBJ1-1, the complete variable domain reads NAGVMQNPRHLVRRRGQEARLRCSPMKGHSHVYWYRQLPEEGLKFMVYLQKENIIDESGMPKERFSAEFPKEGPSILRIQQVVRGDSAAYFCASSPGGGLDRTEAFFGQGTRLTVV.

This sequence joins TRBV9 and TRBJ2-5; 8 nucleotides agree with TRBD1. The V segment lost 0 bases and the J segment 2 bases; nucleotides outside the gene matches: 3. The CDR3 length is 15 residues. Germline-derived CDR1 and CDR2 are SGDLS and YYNGEE. The CDR3 coding sequence is TGTGCCAGCAGCGTAGATGGGGACAGGCAAGAGACCCAGTACTTC. Amino acids: CASSVDGDRQETQYF.

With regard to this clonotype: One end of the junction does not line up with germline, which may come from a read error. The CDR3 loop reads CSATRQGMNTGELLF. CDR3 nucleotides: TGCAGTGCTACGCGACAGGGTATGAACACCGGGGAGCTGCTTTTT. This chain links TRBV20-1 with TRBJ2-2; 7 bases agree with TRBD1. In germline, CDR1 is DFQATT, CDR2 SNEGSKA (reference sequence). The CDR3 spans 15 residues.

This clonotype was counted many times. The chain employs TRBV14 and TRBJ2-7; 7 bases match TRBD2. CDR3 length: 15 residues. The V segment lost 1 base and the J segment 2 bases; nucleotides outside the gene matches: 5. From germline, CDR1 is SGHDN and CDR2 FVKESK. CDR3 sequence: CASSQVAGGTYEQYF. The DNA for the CDR3 is TGTGCCAGCAGCCAAGTTGCCGGGGGGACCTACGAGCAGTACTTC.